This T cell receptor (beta chain) comes out of a study of immune cell composition in non-small cell lung cancer. Study-wide results and limits: TIL tumour reactivity correlated with maximal tumour-associated clone frequency in adenocarcinoma.

CDR1 LNHDA and CDR2 SQIVND come from the germline V gene (reference sequence). V lost 5 bases to trimming and J lost 0 bases, with 13 bases between them. This CDR3 has 15 residues. Data came from immunoSEQ multiplex PCR; TCRdb stores just in-frame clones and leaves some out. Here the sample spans around 3,000 clones, roughly 70% being singletons. Concerning this clone itself: Its antigen is unidentified.

Normal lung sampling was at least 3 cm from the tumour, as distant as possible. Frozen unsorted single-cell suspensions supplied the genomic DNA. Sequencing input: non-adjacent lung tissue. The sequence derives from a human donor with non-small cell lung cancer. The genes are TRBV19 and TRBJ1-1; D possibly corresponds to TRBD1 (6 bases). CDR3 region: CASSLLGHLNTEAFF. CDR3 nucleotide sequence: TGTGCCAGTAGTCTCCTGGGACATCTGAACACTGAAGCTTTCTTT.